These 10 T cell receptor beta chains share one sample of origin, sequenced in a study of T cell repertoires in cytomegalovirus infection. TCRdb recomputed calls from the reads with MiXCR, one row per CDR3 protein. The sample yields about 120,000 distinct CDR3 sequences, around 31% seen once. For these TCRs, the target antigens are not known. Sequences were derived from CD8+ T cells from cultured PBMCs, sampled from culture after CMV antigen stimulation. These receptor sequences come from a human donor in good health (CMV status not recorded). Some clones in this sample may be carry-over from other donors' samples.

This chain joins TRBV28 and TRBJ1-4; the D gene is possibly TRBD1 (6 bases). CDR1 is MDHEN, CDR2 SYDVKM, per germline. This CDR3 has 15 residues. V was cut by 4 bases and J by 3 bases, with 12 bases left in between. CDR3 bases: TGTGCCAGCAGTTCTCAGACAGGCCCTAATGAAAAACTGTTTTTT. It translates to CASSSQTGPNEKLFF.

This chain joins TRBV12-3 or TRBV12-4 and TRBJ1-5; D gene ambiguous. This CDR3 comprises 14 residues. The germline V and J ends were trimmed by 4 bases and 2 bases, with 9 bases remaining between them. Here the CDR3 reads CASSSATGNQPQHF. As DNA, the CDR3 is TGTGCCAGCAGTTCAGCGACGGGCAATCAGCCCCAGCATTTT.

The chain employs TRBV7-9 and TRBJ2-7; D possibly corresponds to TRBD2 (6 bases). The CDR3 spans 13 residues. Germline V lookup: CDR1 SEHNR, CDR2 FQNEAQ (reference sequence). The germline V and J ends were trimmed by 5 bases and 3 bases, with 11 bases remaining between them. CDR3 in amino acids: CASSGRRGYEQYF. For the CDR3, the DNA is TGTGCCAGCAGCGGACGGCGGGGCTACGAGCAGTACTTC.

This clonotype was counted a few times. The CDR3 nucleotides read TGTGCCAGTAGTATTTTCCACGGACAAGACGAAAAACTGTTTTTT. Amino acid sequence: CASSIFHGQDEKLFF. The V gene is TRBV19, the J gene TRBJ1-4; tentatively, D is TRBD1 (5 bases). V dropped 3 bases and J dropped 8 bases, with 16 bases sitting between them. Germline V CDR1 and CDR2: LNHDA, SQIVND (reference sequence). This CDR3 spans 15 amino acids.

This clonotype has at least ten counts. The chain links TRBV27 to TRBJ1-6; D gene uncertain. Germline V gene data show CDR1 as MNHEY and CDR2 as SMNVEV (reference sequence). The CDR3 totals 16 residues. V lost 5 bases to trimming and J lost 0 bases, with 11 bases between them. CDR3 nucleotide sequence: TGTGCCAGCAGTAGCGCCAGGAGCTCCTATAATTCACCCCTCCACTTT. Its protein is CASSSARSSYNSPLHF.

This clonotype was counted a few times. The genes are TRBV2 and TRBJ2-7; D might be TRBD1 (5 bases). There are 13 residues in the CDR3. Germline V lookup: CDR1 SNHLY, CDR2 FYNNEI. V dropped 8 bases and J dropped 0 bases, with 11 bases sitting between them. Here the CDR3 DNA reads TGTGCCAGCGCAGGGTATCCCTCCTACGAGCAGTACTTC. Its protein is CASAGYPSYEQYF.

The chain carries TRBV6-5 and TRBJ1-6; TRBD1 might be the D (6 bases). Trimming took off 4 bases at V and 7 bases at J, with 14 bases between the two ends. The length of the CDR3 is 15 residues. The germline V gene encodes CDR1 MNHEY and CDR2 SVGAGI. CDR3 protein: CASSSSRGLNSPLHF. CDR3 DNA: TGTGCCAGCAGTTCTAGCAGGGGATTGAATTCACCCCTCCACTTT.

This clonotype was observed many times. The V gene is TRBV7-2, the J gene TRBJ2-7; TRBD1 matches 7 bases. The CDR3 sequence is 16 residues long. Germline V gene lookup returns CDR1 SGHTA and CDR2 FQGNSA. V gave up 1 base and J gave up 7 bases; unmatched junction bases: 13. This CDR3 is CASSLGLARGNSEQYF. Here the CDR3 DNA reads TGTGCCAGCAGCTTAGGGCTTGCCAGGGGGAATAGTGAGCAGTACTTC.

The chain combines TRBV6-6 with TRBJ1-1, with a tentative D call TRBD1 (6 bases). The germline V gene encodes CDR1 MNHNY and CDR2 SVGAGI (reference sequence). CDR3 length equals 16 residues. With 2 bases removed from V and 1 base from J, the gap between germline ends came to 14 bases. The CDR3 bases are TGTGCCAGCAGTTACCGATACGGACAGAAGAACACTGAAGCTTTCTTT. Translating gives CASSYRYGQKNTEAFF.

The V call is TRBV7-8, the J call TRBJ1-4; 7 nucleotides line up with TRBD1. This CDR3 has 15 amino acids. The germline V gene encodes CDR1 SGHVS and CDR2 FQNEAQ. V gave up 5 bases and J gave up 8 bases; unmatched junction bases: 11. The CDR3 is CASSAVPTGYEKLFF. CDR3 nucleotides: TGTGCCAGCAGCGCAGTCCCGACAGGGTACGAAAAACTGTTTTTT.